These 19 T cell receptor beta chains originate from one sample sequenced in a study of a mutant IDH1 vaccine in newly diagnosed glioma. Method: immunoSEQ multiplex PCR; TCRdb's copy keeps in-frame clones and lacks some. Of around 87,000 clones listed, about four fifths are singletons. Time point of the sample: baseline, week 1 (first vaccination visit). Treatment noted: pre-vaccination baseline after standard-of-care therapy. The sequences come from PBMCs, collected from a glioma patient treated with radiotherapy, temozolomide or both. The receptors were gathered from a woman aged 45-60 years with glioma.

The rearrangement links TRBV21-1 to TRBJ1-5. TRBV21-1 is a pseudogene. CDR3 length: 17 residues. The CDR3 spells CASSHGGTATSNQPQHF. Written as DNA, the CDR3 is TGTGCCAGCAGCCATGGAGGCACGGCTACCAGCAATCAGCCCCAGCATTTT.

As concerns this clone: Because the CDR3 is missing its conserved closing phenylalanine or tryptophan, this is likely a read error. The limits of the CDR3 on the DNA are not certain, so only TCRdb's listed CDR3 is given. V gene TRBV6-1 combines with J gene TRBJ2-7. Termini included, the CDR3 measures 14 amino acids. CDR1 and CDR2 from the germline V gene are MNHNS and SASEGT. The CDR3 spells CASSEGLRGTLSLG.

J is TRBJ2-5 and V is TRBV5-4; 12 bases are shared with TRBD2. Trimming took 2 bases from V and 1 from J; bases not matched to a gene: 9. Germline CDR1 reads SGHNT; CDR2 reads YYREEE (reference sequence). The CDR3 totals 18 residues. This CDR3 is CASSLKLAGGSAQETQYF. Written as DNA, the CDR3 is TGTGCCAGCAGCTTAAAACTAGCGGGGGGATCTGCCCAAGAGACCCAGTACTTC.

This clone was observed once. The rearrangement uses TRBV10-3 and TRBJ2-7; tentative D call: TRBD1 (6 bases). The germline gives CDR1 ENHRY, CDR2 SYGVKD. V gave up 2 bases and J gave up 5 bases, with 16 bases separating them. The CDR3 length is 15 residues. DNA for the CDR3: TGTGCCATCAGTGAGGGTGACAGGATGGGAGACGAGCAGTACTTC. Translated, it gives CAISEGDRMGDEQYF.

The chain couples TRBV28 to TRBJ1-1, with D unresolved. V lost 5 bases and J 4 bases, leaving 8 bases between the germline ends. The CDR3 spans 12 residues. Germline CDR1 and CDR2: MDHEN and SYDVKM. In DNA form, the CDR3 reads TGTGCCAGCAGTGGCTTGACCACTGAAGCTTTCTTT. It translates to CASSGLTTEAFF.

The V gene is TRBV18, the J gene TRBJ2-1, with D perhaps matching TRBD2 (5 bases). The germline gives CDR1 KGHSH, CDR2 LQKENI. The V end was cut by 5 bases, the J end by 10 bases, with 18 bases between. The CDR3 is 14 residues long. The CDR3 region is CASSWETRPQEQFF. CDR3 bases: TGTGCCAGCTCATGGGAGACCCGCCCCCAGGAGCAGTTCTTC.

V gene TRBV6-6 combines with J gene TRBJ2-3, with D possibly being TRBD2 (5 bases). CDR1 and CDR2 from the germline V gene are MNHNY and SVGAGI (reference sequence). The CDR3 consists of 14 residues. Trimming pared 10 bases from V and 2 bases from J, leaving 16 bases between. The chain's CDR3 is CATREGRNTDTQYF. CDR3 nucleotides: TGTGCCACCCGAGAGGGCAGAAACACAGATACGCAGTATTTT.

The chain is built from TRBV5-4 and TRBJ1-6; the match to TRBD1 covers 8 bases. CDR3 length: 13 residues. Germline trimming cut 5 bases from V and 13 bases from J; bases unmatched to any gene: 8. The germline V gene encodes CDR1 SGHNT and CDR2 YYREEE (reference sequence). CDR3 region: CASRGEGDRPLHF. CDR3 nucleotides: TGTGCCAGCAGGGGGGAAGGGGACAGGCCCCTCCACTTT.

The chain uses TRBV5-5 and TRBJ1-1; no firm D call. Between the trimmed V and J ends, which lost 0 bases and 0 bases, there was a span of 6 bases. Germline V gene lookup returns CDR1 SGHKS and CDR2 YYEKEE (reference sequence). This CDR3 contains 14 residues. The DNA of the CDR3 is TGTGCCAGCAGCTTGGGGCGGCTGAACACTGAAGCTTTCTTT. Protein: CASSLGRLNTEAFF.

This clone has a single count. The V call is TRBV9, the J call TRBJ2-5; 11 bases fit TRBD1. The CDR3 covers 15 residues. J gave up 5 bases and V 4 bases, and 7 bases lay outside the gene matches. Germline CDR1 SGDLS, CDR2 YYNGEE. The CDR3 DNA is TGTGCCAGCAGCTCCTCCGGGACAGGGGGGGAGACCCAGTACTTC. It yields the protein CASSSSGTGGETQYF.

The chain links TRBV4-3 to TRBJ1-2; a weak D match, TRBD1 (5 bases). Per germline, CDR1 LGHNA and CDR2 YSLEER. This CDR3 is built from 14 residues. V lost 2 bases to trimming and J lost 2 bases, with 9 bases between them. In DNA form, the CDR3 reads TGCGCCAGCAGCCAAACCGCAGGGAACTATGGCTACACCTTC. Translating it yields CASSQTAGNYGYTF.

The chain combines TRBV11-3 with TRBJ1-1, with 11 bases matching TRBD1. The CDR3 extends over 15 amino acids. Germline CDR1 and CDR2: SGHNT and YENEEA. The ends lost 1 base at V and 5 bases at J; junction bases unmatched: 3. The CDR3 region has the DNA TGTGCCAGCAGCTTAGGGGGACAGGGGGGTACTGAAGCTTTCTTT. Protein product: CASSLGGQGGTEAFF.

The rearrangement uses TRBV19 and TRBJ2-2; possible D gene TRBD1, 6 bases. The V and J ends lost 10 bases and 0 bases respectively, with 12 bases between them. The CDR3 covers 14 residues. Germline V gene data show CDR1 as LNHDA and CDR2 as SQIVND (reference sequence). The CDR3 loop is CATLGQTNTGELFF. CDR3 bases: TGTGCCACCCTTGGACAGACGAACACCGGGGAGCTGTTTTTT.

The chain carries TRBV5-6 and TRBJ1-1; D is possibly TRBD1 (6 bases). The CDR3 has 12 amino acids. CDR1 is SGHDT, CDR2 YYEEEE, per germline. CDR3 amino acids: CAYPQGRTEAFF. CDR3 nucleotide sequence: TGTGCTTACCCCCAGGGGAGGACTGAAGCTTTCTTT.

There are a few counts of this clone. The chain links TRBV7-9 to TRBJ2-2; D unclear. CDR1 SEHNR and CDR2 FQNEAQ come from the germline V gene (reference sequence). Trimming left V 5 bases short and J 7 bases short, with 8 bases between. The CDR3 length is 12 residues. CDR3 in DNA: TGTGCCAGCAGCCCCCCTAGCGGGGAGCTGTTTTTT. Residues: CASSPPSGELFF. Based on the CDR3 plus reference TRBV7-9 and TRBJ2-2, the full variable domain is DTGVSQNPRHKITKRGQNVTFRCDPISEHNRLYWYRQTLGQGPEFLTYFQNEAQLEKSRLLSDRFSAERPKGSFSTLEIQRTEQGDSAMYLCASSPPSGELFFGEGSRLTVL.

V and J are TRBV2 and TRBJ1-4; possibly TRBD1 for D (6 bases). Germline assignment: CDR1 SNHLY and CDR2 FYNNEI. V lost 7 bases and J 3 bases, leaving 12 bases between the germline ends. There are 14 residues in the CDR3. Written as DNA, the CDR3 is TGTGCCAGCAAGGGGGGGAGAGCTAATGAAAAACTGTTTTTT. Translation gives CASKGGRANEKLFF.

About this clone itself: The junction does not match germline at one end; this may be a read error. The genes are TRBV9 and TRBJ2-7; a weak D match, TRBD1 (5 bases). This CDR3 contains 14 residues. Germline V gene data show CDR1 as SGDLS and CDR2 as YYNGEE. CDR3 DNA sequence: TGTGCCAGCAGCTCTCCAGGGTCCTCCTACGAGCGGTACTTC. Residues: CASSSPGSSYERYF.

V gene TRBV25-1 combines with J gene TRBJ2-7, with 8 bases fitting TRBD1. From germline, CDR1 is MGHDK and CDR2 SYGVNS. The CDR3 covers 12 residues. V was clipped by 9 bases and J by 2 bases; unmatched bases: 3. The CDR3 region is CASSRGPYEQYF. The CDR3, as DNA: TGTGCCAGTAGCAGGGGGCCCTACGAGCAGTACTTC.

The J gene is TRBJ1-2, the V gene TRBV18; possibly TRBD1 for D (5 bases). Germline values: CDR1 KGHSH, CDR2 LQKENI. V lost 3 bases to trimming and J lost 2 bases, with 7 bases between them. The CDR3 consists of 13 residues. CDR3 DNA: TGTGCCAGCTCACCCGACAGCAACTATGGCTACACCTTC. It yields the protein CASSPDSNYGYTF.